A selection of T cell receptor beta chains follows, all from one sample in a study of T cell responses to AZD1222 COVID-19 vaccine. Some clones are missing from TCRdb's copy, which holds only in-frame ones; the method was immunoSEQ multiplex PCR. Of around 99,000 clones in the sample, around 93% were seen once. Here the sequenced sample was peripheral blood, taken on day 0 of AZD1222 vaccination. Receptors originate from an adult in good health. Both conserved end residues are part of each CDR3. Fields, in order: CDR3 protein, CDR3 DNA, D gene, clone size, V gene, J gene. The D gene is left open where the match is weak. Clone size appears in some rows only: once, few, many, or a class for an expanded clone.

CASSNPGWTLGYQPQHF	TGTGCCAGCAGCAACCCTGGGTGGACCTTGGGATATCAGCCCCAGCATTTT	.	once	TRBV7-8	TRBJ1-5
CASSPQPGGPYGYTF	TGTGCCAGTAGTCCTCAACCGGGGGGTCCCTATGGCTACACCTTC	.	.	TRBV19	TRBJ1-2
CASSAPGGVVTGELFF	TGTGCCAGCAGTGCCCCGGGCGGCGTGGTCACCGGGGAGCTGTTTTTT	.	.	TRBV25-1	TRBJ2-2
CASSQMRGAAYGYTF	TGTGCCAGCAGCCAAATGAGGGGCGCAGCCTATGGCTACACCTTC	.	.	TRBV3-1/TRBV3-2	TRBJ1-2
CASSRDRGALYTDTQYF	TGTGCCAGTAGTAGGGACAGGGGTGCCCTTTACACAGATACGCAGTATTTT	TRBD1	.	TRBV19	TRBJ2-3
CATSRQGQNTEAFF	TGTGCCACCAGCAGACAGGGTCAGAACACTGAAGCTTTCTTT	.	.	TRBV15	TRBJ1-1
CASSQTGTEAFF	TGCGCCAGCAGCCAGACCGGGACCGAAGCTTTCTTT	.	.	TRBV4-1	TRBJ1-1
CASSLGLLGSNSPLHF	TGTGCCAGCAGCCTAGGGCTCCTAGGAAGCAATTCACCCCTCCACTTT	.	.	TRBV5-6	TRBJ1-6
CASSQDKYEGRVNQPQHF	TGCGCCAGCAGCCAAGATAAGTATGAGGGCAGGGTTAATCAGCCCCAGCATTTT	.	once	TRBV4-1	TRBJ1-5
CASSVVSGGTNEQFF	TGTGCCAGCAGCGTAGTTAGCGGGGGGACCAATGAGCAGTTCTTC	TRBD2	.	TRBV9	TRBJ2-1
CASSSGQGNSGANVLTF	TGTGCCAGCAGCTCAGGACAGGGAAACTCTGGGGCCAACGTCCTGACTTTC	TRBD1	.	TRBV7-6	TRBJ2-6
CASRAQGTNEKLFF	TGCGCCAGCAGGGCTCAAGGAACTAATGAAAAACTGTTTTTT	.	.	TRBV4-1	TRBJ1-4
CASSQVGTGARNEKLFF	TGTGCCAGCAGCCAAGTCGGGACAGGGGCTCGGAATGAAAAACTGTTTTTT	TRBD1	.	TRBV14	TRBJ1-4
CASIIRQNTEAFF	TGTGCCAGCATAATAAGACAGAACACTGAAGCTTTCTTT	.	.	TRBV12-3/TRBV12-4	TRBJ1-1
CASSNKAGGPNF	TGTGCCAGTAGTAACAAAGCGGGAGGGCCAAATTTT	TRBD2	once	TRBV19	TRBJ2-3
CASSEGRHTEAFF	TGTGCCAGCAGTGAGGGCAGACACACTGAAGCTTTCTTT	.	.	TRBV25-1	TRBJ1-1
CASSLTGGETQYF	TGCGCCAGCAGCTTGACTGGCGGGGAGACCCAGTACTTC	.	.	TRBV5-1	TRBJ2-5
CASSPQGNSPLHF	TGTGCCAGCAGCCCGCAGGGGAATTCACCCCTCCACTTT	.	.	TRBV7-9	TRBJ1-6
CASSGGPDEQYF	TGTGCCAGTAGTGGAGGACCCGACGAGCAGTACTTC	.	.	TRBV19	TRBJ2-7
CASRDLGEQFF	TGTGCCAGCAGGGACCTGGGTGAGCAGTTCTTC	.	.	TRBV2	TRBJ2-1
CASSFRYGYTF	TGTGCCAGCAGCTTCAGATATGGCTACACCTTC	.	.	TRBV7-2	TRBJ1-2
CASSTMDYQPQHF	TGTGCCAGTAGCACCATGGATTATCAGCCCCAGCATTTT	.	.	TRBV19	TRBJ1-5
CASSGETQYF	TGTGCCAGCAGCGGGGAGACCCAGTACTTC	.	.	TRBV21-1	TRBJ2-5
CASSPRGQGEDQPQHF	TGTGCCAGCTCACCAAGGGGACAGGGAGAAGATCAGCCCCAGCATTTT	TRBD1	.	TRBV18	TRBJ1-5
CASSESVSGGDEQFF	TGCGCCAGCAGTGAGTCGGTTAGCGGGGGGGATGAGCAGTTCTTC	TRBD2	.	TRBV10-1	TRBJ2-1
CASSLARGDEQFF	TGTGCCAGCAGCTTAGCACGGGGGGATGAGCAGTTCTTC	TRBD2	.	TRBV11-2	TRBJ2-1
CASSLARENYGYTF	TGTGCCAGCAGCTTAGCCAGGGAAAACTATGGCTACACCTTC	.	.	TRBV7-2	TRBJ1-2
CAIGPNSNQPQHF	TGTGCCATTGGACCCAATAGCAATCAGCCCCAGCATTTT	.	.	TRBV10-3	TRBJ1-5
CASSMLEYNEQFF	TGTGCCAGCAGTATGCTAGAATACAATGAGCAGTTCTTC	.	.	TRBV12-3/TRBV12-4	TRBJ2-1
CASSQRGSSYNEQFF	TGTGCCAGCAGCCAACGGGGGAGCTCCTACAATGAGCAGTTCTTC	.	.	TRBV7-9	TRBJ2-1
CASSLEGSDTEAFF	TGTGCCAGCAGCTTAGAGGGGTCGGACACTGAAGCTTTCTTT	.	.	TRBV11-3	TRBJ1-1
CASSIGRDSYNEKLFF	TGTGCCAGTAGTATAGGAAGGGACAGTTATAATGAAAAACTGTTTTTT	TRBD1	once	TRBV19	TRBJ1-4
CASSRTGDYTGELFF	TGTGCCAGCAGTCGGACGGGGGACTACACCGGGGAGCTGTTTTTT	.	.	TRBV7-3	TRBJ2-2
CASRTTRQSLDEQFF	TGTGCCAGCAGAACCACACGGCAGTCCCTCGATGAGCAGTTCTTC	.	.	TRBV7-2	TRBJ2-1
CASSLEYEQYF	TGTGCCAGCAGCTTGGAATACGAGCAGTACTTC	.	.	TRBV5-4	TRBJ2-7
CASSQGGTDTQYF	TGTGCCAGCAGCCAGGGGGGGACAGATACGCAGTATTTT	.	.	TRBV7-2	TRBJ2-3
CASGLTTSGTRPEQFF	TGTGCTAGTGGTTTGACGACTAGCGGGACAAGACCTGAGCAGTTCTTC	TRBD2	.	TRBV12-5	TRBJ2-1
CASSVDVGGLNGYTF	TGTGCCAGCAGCGTAGATGTGGGCGGCCTTAATGGCTACACCTTC	.	.	TRBV9	TRBJ1-2
CASSLDAGLAGITDTQYF	TGTGCCAGCAGTTTAGACGCTGGACTAGCGGGTATCACAGATACGCAGTATTTT	TRBD2	.	TRBV27	TRBJ2-3
CASSATTGIGTEAFF	TGTGCCAGCAGCGCTACGACAGGGATCGGGACTGAAGCTTTCTTT	TRBD1	.	TRBV9	TRBJ1-1
CSVRPRFTDTQYF	TGCAGCGTCCGTCCAAGATTCACAGATACGCAGTATTTT	.	.	TRBV29-1	TRBJ2-3
CASSIIGLSGYTF	TGTGCCAGTAGTATAATAGGTTTGTCGGGCTACACCTTC	.	.	TRBV19	TRBJ1-2
CASSPDRSSYNSPLHF	TGTGCCAGCAGCCCTGACAGGAGCTCCTATAATTCACCCCTCCACTTT	.	once	TRBV5-6	TRBJ1-6
CASSLGATATNEKLFF	TGCGCCAGCAGCCTAGGGGCGACCGCAACTAATGAAAAACTGTTTTTT	.	.	TRBV5-1	TRBJ1-4
CASSYSPAGELFF	TGTGCCAGCAGTTACTCGCCAGCCGGGGAGCTGTTTTTT	.	once	TRBV6-6	TRBJ2-2
CASSIADSLRKPQHF	TGTGCCAGTAGTATAGCGGACAGCTTGAGAAAGCCCCAGCATTTT	.	.	TRBV19	TRBJ1-5
CADPTAPLNTGELFF	TGTGCCGACCCAACAGCGCCATTGAACACCGGGGAGCTGTTTTTT	.	.	TRBV10-3	TRBJ2-2
CASSPPTGSNQPQHF	TGCGCCAGCAGCCCCCCGACAGGGTCAAATCAGCCCCAGCATTTT	TRBD1	.	TRBV4-1	TRBJ1-5
CASSYSGLAYNEQFF	TGTGCCAGCAGTTACTCAGGACTAGCCTACAATGAGCAGTTCTTC	TRBD2	.	TRBV6-5	TRBJ2-1
CASSFSSGTITFTDTQYF	TGTGCCAGCAGTTTCTCTTCCGGGACTATCACTTTCACAGATACGCAGTATTTT	TRBD2	.	TRBV6-2/TRBV6-3	TRBJ2-3
CASSPTEGAEKLFF	TGTGCCAGCAGCCCTACCGAGGGAGCTGAAAAACTGTTTTTT	.	.	TRBV4-2	TRBJ1-4
CATSRDQAGTNEKLFF	TGTGCCACCAGCAGAGATCAGGCAGGGACTAATGAAAAACTGTTTTTT	.	.	TRBV15	TRBJ1-4
CASRPGANYGYTF	TGTGCCAGCAGGCCGGGAGCTAACTATGGCTACACCTTC	.	.	TRBV5-5	TRBJ1-2
CASSYDYETGDTEAFF	TGTGCCAGCAGTTACGACTACGAAACAGGGGACACTGAAGCTTTCTTT	TRBD1	.	TRBV6-5	TRBJ1-1
CASSLRQGRNQPQHF	TGTGCCAGCAGCTTAAGGCAGGGAAGGAATCAGCCCCAGCATTTT	.	.	TRBV7-6	TRBJ1-5
CASSPPDRDYGYTF	TGTGCCAGCAGCCCCCCTGACAGGGACTATGGCTACACCTTC	TRBD1	.	TRBV5-4	TRBJ1-2
CASSPAAGNTEAFF	TGCGCCAGCAGCCCGGCGGCGGGGAACACTGAAGCTTTCTTT	.	.	TRBV5-1	TRBJ1-1
CASSYGAPNEKLFF	TGTGCCAGCAGCTACGGGGCCCCTAATGAAAAACTGTTTTTT	.	.	TRBV7-9	TRBJ1-4
CASNSPGDTQYF	TGTGCCAGCAACAGCCCTGGGGATACGCAGTATTTT	.	once	TRBV9	TRBJ2-3
CASSQDGTAGTEAFF	TGCGCCAGCAGCCAAGATGGGACAGCGGGGACTGAAGCTTTCTTT	TRBD1	.	TRBV4-1	TRBJ1-1